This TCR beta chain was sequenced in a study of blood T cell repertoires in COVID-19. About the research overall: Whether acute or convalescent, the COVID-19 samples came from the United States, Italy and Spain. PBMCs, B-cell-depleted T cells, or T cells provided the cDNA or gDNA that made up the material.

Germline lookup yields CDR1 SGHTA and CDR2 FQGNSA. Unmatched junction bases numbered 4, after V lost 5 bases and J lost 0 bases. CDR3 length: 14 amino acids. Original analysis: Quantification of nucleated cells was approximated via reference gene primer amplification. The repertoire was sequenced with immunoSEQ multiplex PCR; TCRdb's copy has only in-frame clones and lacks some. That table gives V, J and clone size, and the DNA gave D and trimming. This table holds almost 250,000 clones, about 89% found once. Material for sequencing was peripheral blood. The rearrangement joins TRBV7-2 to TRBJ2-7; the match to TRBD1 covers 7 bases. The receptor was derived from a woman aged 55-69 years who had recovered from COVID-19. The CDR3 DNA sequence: TGTGCCAGCAGCAGCGACAGGGTCTCCTACGAGCAGTACTTC. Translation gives CASSSDRVSYEQYF. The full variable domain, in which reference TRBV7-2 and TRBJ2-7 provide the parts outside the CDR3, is GAGVSQSPSNKVTEKGKDVELRCDPISGHTALYWYRQSLGQGLEFLIYFQGNSAPDKSGLPSDRFSAERTGGSVSTLTIQRTQQEDSAVYLCASSSDRVSYEQYFGPGTRLTVT.